One and the same sample provided the 15 T cell receptor beta chains below, sequenced in a study of T cells expressing NK-cell markers (dated by TCRdb to 2019 to 2021). Libraries were prepared through 5' RACE. Sequencing used an Illumina HiSeq 2000. One entry per CDR3 protein sequence results from the TCRdb reprocessing of the reads, with DNA left out. This sample's table lists about 180,000 distinct CDR3 sequences. Approximately 17% of the sample is in the top ten clones. The material sequenced was blood T cells: a sorted CD56 or NKG2C T cell subset, CD4+ or CD8+ T cells, or bulk PBMC T cells (not recorded which). These receptors were obtained from a woman aged 18-69 years in good health.

The V call is TRBV7-9, the J call TRBJ1-2; TCRdb's D call of TRBD1 is untestable without DNA. This CDR3 has 14 residues. Germline loops: CDR1 SEHNR, CDR2 FQNEAQ (reference sequence). The CDR3: CASTMDRGRSGYTF.

CDR3 region: CAISESAVQYF. The rearrangement joins TRBV10-3 to TRBJ2-7; TCRdb outputs TRBD2, but without DNA this stays unchecked. Germline loops: CDR1 ENHRY, CDR2 SYGVKD. This CDR3 contains 11 residues.

This chain uses TRBV20-1 with TRBJ2-7. Germline CDR1 is DFQATT and CDR2 is SNEGSKA (reference sequence). The CDR3 loop spans 13 amino acids. This chain's CDR3 is CSARAGHSYDQYF.

This chain links TRBV28 with TRBJ1-1; TCRdb calls TRBD1, which cannot be checked without DNA. This CDR3 is built from 13 residues. Germline CDR1 and CDR2: MDHEN and SYDVKM. The CDR3 sequence is CASSPPGFTEAFF.

This chain links TRBV20-1 with TRBJ1-2; as DNA is missing, the TRBD1 call by TCRdb cannot be tested. CDR3 length equals 13 residues. Germline CDR1 DFQATT, CDR2 SNEGSKA (reference sequence). The CDR3 is CSATPRGLYGYTF.

CDR3 sequence reads: CASKRIPLDEQFF. The chain carries TRBV27 and TRBJ2-1. Per germline, CDR1 MNHEY and CDR2 SMNVEV (reference sequence). This CDR3 is built from 13 residues.

The chain carries TRBV29-1 and TRBJ2-7; absent DNA, TCRdb's TRBD1 call cannot be checked. Germline CDR1 SQVTM, CDR2 ANQGSEA. The CDR3 totals 14 residues. CDR3 amino acids: CSVLTGSSNYEQYF.

The genes are TRBV19 and TRBJ1-1. CDR1 is LNHDA, CDR2 SQIVND, per germline (reference sequence). The CDR3 has 14 amino acids. CDR3 residues: CASSIDSSRTEAFF.

V is TRBV10-2 and J is TRBJ1-2. The length of the CDR3 is 15 residues. Germline V CDR1 and CDR2: WSHSY, SAAADI. This chain's CDR3 is CASSPSPGEGYGYTF.

V gene TRBV24-1 combines with J gene TRBJ2-5; the TRBD2 assignment by TCRdb is unverifiable without DNA. There are 17 residues in the CDR3. In germline, CDR1 is KGHDR, CDR2 SFDVKD. CDR3: CATSDLRFGGQKETQYF.

This rearrangement joins TRBV5-5 to TRBJ1-1. Germline CDR1 and CDR2: SGHKS and YYEKEE (reference sequence). This CDR3 has 11 amino acids. CDR3 residues: CASSWEDEAFF.

V is TRBV5-1 and J is TRBJ2-1; the TCRdb D gene call, TRBD2, has no DNA to confirm it. CDR1 SGHRS and CDR2 YFSETQ come from the germline V gene. This CDR3 spans 14 amino acids. The CDR3 protein is CASSTGLVYNEQFF.

The chain employs TRBV19 and TRBJ1-5; TCRdb calls TRBD1, which cannot be checked without DNA. This CDR3 is 14 amino acids long. Germline CDR1 and CDR2: LNHDA and SQIVND (reference sequence). CDR3 protein: CASSKDRGGQPQHF. Using reference TRBV19 and TRBJ1-5 for the parts outside the CDR3, the full variable domain is DGGITQSPKYLFRKEGQNVTLSCEQNLNHDAMYWYRQDPGQGLRLIYYSQIVNDFQKGDIAEGYSVSREKKESFPLTVTSAQKNPTAFYLCASSKDRGGQPQHFGDGTRLSIL.

The chain has TRBV7-9 and TRBJ1-5; TCRdb's D gene call, TRBD1, goes unchecked for lack of DNA. Germline values: CDR1 SEHNR, CDR2 FQNEAQ (reference sequence). The CDR3 is made up of 14 amino acids. The CDR3 loop reads CASSLEQENQPQHF.

The gene calls are TRBV5-1 and TRBJ2-7; the TCRdb D gene call, TRBD1, has no DNA to confirm it. The V gene's germline CDR1 is SGHRS and CDR2 YFSETQ. This CDR3 region has 16 residues. The CDR3 sequence: CASSPGGAVGSYEQYF.